This TCR beta chain emerged from a study of blood T cell repertoires in COVID-19. About the study: Specimens from acute and convalescent COVID-19 originated in the United States, Italy and Spain. In each case, the material was cDNA or gDNA derived from T cells, B-cell-depleted T cells, or PBMCs.

This clone was counted a single time. Germline V gene data show CDR1 as SGHRS and CDR2 as YFSETQ. Trimming left V 7 bases short and J 4 bases short, with 12 bases between. The CDR3 spans 13 residues. The protocol was immunoSEQ multiplex PCR, while the TCRdb copy is restricted to in-frame clones and leaves out a portion. Altogether a few hundred thousand clones are present, around 80% being singletons, with the ten largest covering approximately 20%. The sequenced sample consisted of peripheral blood. The rearrangement uses TRBV5-1 and TRBJ2-1; D gene ambiguous. The receptor was derived from a man in his thirties or forties with active or convalescent COVID-19. The CDR3 is CASYENQYNEQFF. The CDR3 nucleotides read TGCGCCAGCTATGAAAATCAGTACAATGAGCAGTTCTTC.